This T cell receptor beta chain was found in a study of follicular helper T cells after annual influenza vaccination. Study-wide context: Across the 2013-2014, 2014-2015 and 2015-2016 vaccination seasons, some subjects were resampled.

CDR1 is MGHRA, CDR2 YSYEKL, per germline. The CDR3 runs to 16 residues. Trimming shortened V by 1 base and J by 3 bases, and 15 bases separated the two germline ends. Data came from immunoSEQ multiplex PCR; TCRdb stores just in-frame clones and leaves some out. The repertoire includes some 10,000 clones, about 84% of them detected once, and around 3.4% sits in the top ten. As to time point: 2015-2016 season, pre-vaccination. Here the sequenced sample was CXCR5+ CD38- circulating T follicular helper cells from blood, taken on the day of influenza vaccination. As to subset: circulating Tfh, non-naive CD4+CXCR5+PD-1+ (ICOS+CD38+ or ICOS-CD38-). The V and J genes are TRBV4-1 and TRBJ1-2, with TRBD1 as a possible D gene (5 bases). This sequence was found in an adult who received the influenza vaccine. DNA of the CDR3: TGCGCCAGCAGCCAAGTCCCCAGGGATCCGGACTATGGCTACACCTTC. Translated: CASSQVPRDPDYGYTF.